This T cell receptor beta chain was retrieved from a study of blood T cell repertoires in COVID-19. Across the whole study: Samples of COVID-19 (acute and convalescent) were obtained from the United States, Italy and Spain. T cells, B-cell-depleted T cells, or PBMCs provided the cDNA or gDNA that served as material.

Germline lookup yields CDR1 MNHEY and CDR2 SVGAGI. The CDR3 consists of 14 residues. V was pared by 2 bases and J by 6 bases, with 13 bases between. Authors' methods: Reference gene primers were amplified, and this amplification served to estimate nucleated cell counts. The table came from immunoSEQ multiplex PCR; TCRdb's copy has only in-frame clones and leaves some out. V and J calls and clone size follow that table, whereas D and trimming were derived from the DNA. This table has just over 90,000 clones, less than 85% appearing once. The sequence was obtained from a man aged 70-80 years with acute or convalescent COVID-19. V usage is TRBV6-5 and J usage is TRBJ1-2; TRBD1 might be the D (6 bases). Sequenced input: peripheral blood. CDR3 in DNA: TGTGCCAGCAGTTACGCCCGGGGGGCTCATGGCTACACCTTC. This encodes CASSYARGAHGYTF.